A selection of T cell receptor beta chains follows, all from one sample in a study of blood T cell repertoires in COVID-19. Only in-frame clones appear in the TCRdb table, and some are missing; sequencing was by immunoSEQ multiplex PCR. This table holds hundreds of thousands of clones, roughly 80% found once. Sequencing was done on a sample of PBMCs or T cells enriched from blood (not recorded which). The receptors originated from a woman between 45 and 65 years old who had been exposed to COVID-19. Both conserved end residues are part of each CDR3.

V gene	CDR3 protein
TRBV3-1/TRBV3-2	CASSQETRSKLFF
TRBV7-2	CASSLEPPLGPGELFF
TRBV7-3	CASSYISGVGYNEQFF
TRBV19	CASKGTSVDTGELFF
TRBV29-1	CSVGQGAAYEQYF
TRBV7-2	CASSTPLNYGYTF
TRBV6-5	CASRDRGGRTEAFF
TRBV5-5	CASSSQGAEYNEQFF
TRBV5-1	CASSFGGGGRETQYF
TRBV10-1	CASSVQGALDTQYF